In this sample, the clone carrying this T cell receptor beta chain turned up a few times. Its antigen remains unknown. The data stem from a study of T-cell reconstitution after alpha-beta-depleted transplantation in children. Study conclusions and caveats: Recipient T cells and thymic progenitors that survived gave rise to the high TCRbeta diversity observed at day 60 in some patients. Newly generated T cells supplied most T-cell counts and diversity one year post-transplant. Roughly two months post-transplant, alpha-beta T cells reportedly originated from several hundred graft clones that had expanded.

As it was prepared, the TCRbeta library received unique molecular identifiers. A single record per CDR3 protein comes from TCRdb applying MiXCR to the PCR reads. The data show under 400,000 distinct CDR3 sequences, approximately 23% seen once. V was shortened by 4 bases and J by 9 bases, with 16 bases between the two germline ends. CDR1 is MGHRA, CDR2 YSYEKL, per germline. The CDR3 is 13 residues long. The clonotype originates from a male patient aged 5 to 17 who had a stem cell transplant for acute lymphoblastic leukemia, so the T cells may come from the graft donor. This chain links TRBV4-1 with TRBJ2-7; D not resolved. The starting material was PBMCs, mostly from graft donor cells, obtained 180 days after TCRalphabeta/CD19-depleted stem cell transplant. Here the CDR3 reads CASSRQDASGQYF. In nucleotides, the CDR3 is TGCGCCAGCAGCCGCCAAGACGCCTCCGGGCAGTACTTC.